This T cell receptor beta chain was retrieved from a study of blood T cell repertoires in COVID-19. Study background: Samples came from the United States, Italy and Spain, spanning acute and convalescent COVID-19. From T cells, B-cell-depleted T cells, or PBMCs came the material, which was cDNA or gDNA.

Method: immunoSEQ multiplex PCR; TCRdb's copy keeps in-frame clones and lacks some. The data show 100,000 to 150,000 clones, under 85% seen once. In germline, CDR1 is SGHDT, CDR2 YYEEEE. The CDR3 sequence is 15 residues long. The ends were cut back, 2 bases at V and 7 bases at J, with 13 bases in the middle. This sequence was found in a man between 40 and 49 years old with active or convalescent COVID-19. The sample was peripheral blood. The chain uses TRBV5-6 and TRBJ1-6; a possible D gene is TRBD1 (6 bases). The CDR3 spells CASSLRGLRNSPLHF. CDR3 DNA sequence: TGTGCCAGCAGCTTAAGGGGGTTGAGGAATTCACCCCTCCACTTT.